The clone carrying this T cell receptor (beta chain) occurred many times. Its specificity is unknown. Scientists made TCR beta libraries using quantitative 5'-RACE with molecular barcodes. TCRdb recomputed calls from the 5' RACE reads with MiXCR, one row per CDR3 protein. This table holds some 220,000 distinct CDR3 sequences, about 10% found once. The sample comes from a study of CD8 T cells in ankylosing spondylitis. Study-level findings and limits: It appeared that ankylosing spondylitis blood was characterized by a TCR beta motif of eight highly homologous variants. Significant enrichment of disease-linked clones was reported in matched ankylosing spondylitis synovial fluid.

CDR1 SGHRS and CDR2 YFSETQ come from the germline V gene. V was pared by 5 bases and J by 5 bases, with 14 bases between. This CDR3 spans 13 amino acids. The sequence was collected from a male donor with ankylosing spondylitis or in good health (not recorded which). The chain is built from TRBV5-1 and TRBJ2-7; D possibly corresponds to TRBD1 (6 bases). The sequenced sample consisted of blood, either unsorted or a sorted T cell fraction (not recorded which). The CDR3 loop is CASRKTGTNEQYF. CDR3 DNA: TGCGCCAGCAGGAAGACAGGCACCAACGAGCAGTACTTC.